What follows is one TCR beta chain and its context. CDR3 length: 14 amino acids. Per germline, CDR1 WSHSY and CDR2 SAAADI. V gave up 6 bases and J gave up 1 base; unmatched junction bases: 5. This record comes from a study of blood T cell repertoires in COVID-19. Overall study context: Spain, Italy and the United States supplied samples that represented acute and convalescent COVID-19. Nucleic acid was either cDNA or gDNA, and it came from T cells, B-cell-depleted T cells, or PBMCs.

Authors' processing steps: For nucleated cells, counts were estimated from reference gene primer amplification. TCRdb keeps only in-frame clones here, not all; method: immunoSEQ multiplex PCR. D and trimming were read from the DNA, whereas the V and J calls and clone size are those reported in that table. This sample yields 250,000 to 300,000 clones, of which 65% to 90% are seen a single time; 10% to 15% belongs to the top ten. What was sequenced was peripheral blood. This rearrangement joins TRBV10-2 to TRBJ1-1; 7 bases align to TRBD1. The sequence came from a woman in her 70s with COVID-19, enrolled during active disease. The CDR3 protein is CASRLGTANTEAFF. Here the CDR3 DNA reads TGCGCCAGCAGACTTGGGACAGCGAACACTGAAGCTTTCTTT.